The present entry profiles one TCR beta chain with its context. Its specificity is not known. This entry comes from a study of T cell responses to AZD1222 COVID-19 vaccine. Background on the study: Investigators merged groups given second doses at roughly 4 or roughly 12 weeks. General study results and limits: Clonal diversity may have been underestimated, and the donors were mostly white British, with more females than males.

Trimming left V 0 bases short and J 12 bases short, with 14 bases between. This CDR3 region has 14 residues. Germline V gene data show CDR1 as LGHNA and CDR2 as YSLEER. Libraries were prepared by immunoSEQ multiplex PCR; TCRdb keeps only in-frame clonotypes and omits some of them. In the table there are about 130,000 clones, roughly 90% of which are singletons. The rearrangement uses TRBV4-3 and TRBJ1-4; TRBD1 is a possible D gene (5 bases). The TCR originated in an adult in good health. Here the sequenced sample was peripheral blood, taken on day 0 of AZD1222 vaccination. CDR3 in amino acids: CASSQDMERGELFF. For the CDR3, the DNA is TGCGCCAGCAGCCAAGATATGGAGAGGGGTGAACTGTTTTTT.